This T cell receptor beta chain is from a study of blood T cell repertoires in COVID-19. The CDR3 loop spans 13 amino acids. Per the germline V gene, CDR1 is SGHTA and CDR2 is FQGNSA. With 3 bases removed from V and 6 bases from J, the gap between germline ends came to 9 bases. In the source study's methods: Amplification from reference gene primers served as the basis for estimated nucleated cell counts. Assay used: immunoSEQ multiplex PCR; TCRdb lists only in-frame clones, some missing. The V and J calls and clone size come from that table; D and trimming were worked out from the DNA. The table shows approximately 150,000 clones, with about nine tenths occurring only once.

This chain uses TRBV7-2 with TRBJ1-5; TRBD1 might be the D (6 bases). The TCR originated in a man older than 75 with acute or convalescent COVID-19. Sample: peripheral blood. The CDR3 is CASSLGAGQPQHF. The DNA for the CDR3 is TGTGCCAGCAGCTTGGGGGCGGGTCAGCCCCAGCATTTT. The complete variable domain, with remaining parts taken from reference TRBV7-2 and TRBJ1-5, reads GAGVSQSPSNKVTEKGKDVELRCDPISGHTALYWYRQSLGQGLEFLIYFQGNSAPDKSGLPSDRFSAERTGGSVSTLTIQRTQQEDSAVYLCASSLGAGQPQHFGDGTRLSIL.